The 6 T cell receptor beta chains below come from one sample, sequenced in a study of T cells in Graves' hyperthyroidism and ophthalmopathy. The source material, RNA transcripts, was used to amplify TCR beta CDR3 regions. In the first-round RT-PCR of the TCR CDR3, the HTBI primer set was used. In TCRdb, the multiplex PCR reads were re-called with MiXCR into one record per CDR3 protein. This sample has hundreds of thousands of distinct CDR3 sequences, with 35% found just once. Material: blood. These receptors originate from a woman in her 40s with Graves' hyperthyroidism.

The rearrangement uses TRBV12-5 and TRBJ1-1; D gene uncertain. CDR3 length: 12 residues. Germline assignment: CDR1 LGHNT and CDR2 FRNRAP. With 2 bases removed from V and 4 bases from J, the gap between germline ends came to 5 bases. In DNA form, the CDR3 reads TGTGCTAGTGGTTTGTCAATCACTGAAGCTTTCTTT. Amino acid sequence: CASGLSITEAFF. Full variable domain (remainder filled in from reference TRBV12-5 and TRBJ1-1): DARVTQTPRHKVTEMGQEVTMRCQPILGHNTVFWYRQTMMQGLELLAYFRNRAPLDDSGMPKDRFSAEMPDATLATLKIQPSEPRDSAVYFCASGLSITEAFFGQGTRLTVV.

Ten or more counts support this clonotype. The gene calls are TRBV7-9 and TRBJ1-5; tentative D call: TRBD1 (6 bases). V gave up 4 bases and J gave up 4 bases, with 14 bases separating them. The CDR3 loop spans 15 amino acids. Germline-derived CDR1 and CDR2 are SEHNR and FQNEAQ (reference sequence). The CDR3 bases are TGTGCCAGCAGCTCGAACGACAGGAGGAATCAGCCCCAGCATTTT. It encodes CASSSNDRRNQPQHF.

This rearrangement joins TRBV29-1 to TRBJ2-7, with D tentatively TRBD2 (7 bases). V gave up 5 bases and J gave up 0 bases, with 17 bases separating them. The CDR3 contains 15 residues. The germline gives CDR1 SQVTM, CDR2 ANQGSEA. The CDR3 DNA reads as TGCAGCGTTAGGCAGGGGACTAAGGGCTCCTACGAGCAGTACTTC. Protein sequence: CSVRQGTKGSYEQYF.

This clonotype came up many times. CDR3 protein: CASSLNVLPDEQYF. CDR3 bases: TGTGCCAGCAGCTTAAACGTACTTCCGGACGAGCAGTACTTC. The genes are TRBV7-6 and TRBJ2-7, with no clear D. This CDR3 contains 14 residues. Germline V gene sequence: CDR1 SGHVS, CDR2 FNYEAQ. Trimming pared 2 bases from V and 5 bases from J, leaving 13 bases between.

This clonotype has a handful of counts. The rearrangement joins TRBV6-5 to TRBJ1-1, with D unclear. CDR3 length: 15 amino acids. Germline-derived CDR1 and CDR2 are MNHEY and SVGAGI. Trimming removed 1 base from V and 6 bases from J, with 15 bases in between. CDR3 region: CASSYYQGITAEAFF. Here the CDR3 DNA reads TGTGCCAGCAGTTACTACCAAGGGATAACGGCTGAAGCTTTCTTT.

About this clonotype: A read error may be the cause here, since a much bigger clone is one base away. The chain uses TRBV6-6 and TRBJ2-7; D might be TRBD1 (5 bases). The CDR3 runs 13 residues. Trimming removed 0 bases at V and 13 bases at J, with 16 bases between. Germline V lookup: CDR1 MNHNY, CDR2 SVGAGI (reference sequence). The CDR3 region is CASSYSVEGGAYF. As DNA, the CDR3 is TGTGCCAGCAGTTACTCTGTGGAAGGTGGGGCCTACTTC.